This entry lists 8 T cell receptor beta chains sequenced from one sample in a study of sequential checkpoint blockade in melanoma. The sample's treatment: randomized to nivolumab then ipilimumab (arm A) or the reverse (arm B). The assay was immunoSEQ multiplex PCR, and TCRdb's table has in-frame clones only and misses some. The data contain 15,000 to 20,000 clones, 60% to 80% of them singletons. This specimen consisted of CD8+ T cells sorted from blood (inferred from file names), obtained from a patient given nivolumab and ipilimumab in sequence. These TCRs come from a human donor with melanoma.

The rearrangement uses TRBV5-4 and TRBJ2-7; a weak D match, TRBD1 (6 bases). The germline V gene has CDR1 SGHNT and CDR2 YYREEE (reference sequence). The CDR3 runs to 14 residues. V was pared by 4 bases and J by 5 bases, with 16 bases between. The CDR3 DNA reads TGTGCCAGCAGCGCGAGGACAGTCCTTCACGAGCAGTACTTC. Amino acids: CASSARTVLHEQYF.

The rearrangement links TRBV28 to TRBJ2-5; D not resolved. The length of the CDR3 is 13 residues. Trimming took off 4 bases at V and 8 bases at J, with 14 bases between the two ends. CDR1 is MDHEN, CDR2 SYDVKM, per germline. The CDR3 protein is CASSSRMGETQYF. Written as DNA, the CDR3 is TGTGCCAGCAGTTCTAGGATGGGTGAAACCCAGTACTTC.

The J gene is TRBJ1-2, the V gene TRBV29-1; D might be TRBD1 (5 bases). Trimming removed 7 bases from V and 4 bases from J, with 13 bases in between. Looked up from germline, CDR1 is SQVTM and CDR2 is ANQGSEA. There are 12 residues in the CDR3. CDR3 coding DNA: TGCAGCGCGGTCGCAGGGATCTATGGCTACACCTTC. Its protein is CSAVAGIYGYTF. The entire variable domain, with the rest obtained from reference TRBV29-1 and TRBJ1-2, is as follows: SAVISQKPSRDICQRGTSLTIQCQVDSQVTMMFWYRQQPGQSLTLIATANQGSEATYESGFVIDKFPISRPNLTFSTLTVSNMSPEDSSIYLCSAVAGIYGYTFGSGTRLTVV.

This clone ranks as medium-sized. The V and J genes are TRBV7-3 and TRBJ2-1; D perhaps matches TRBD2 (5 bases). CDR1 SGHTA and CDR2 FQGTGA come from the germline V gene. V lost 8 bases to trimming and J lost 0 bases, with 8 bases between them. This CDR3 has 13 residues. DNA of the CDR3: TGTGCCAGCGGGGAGAGCTCCTACAATGAGCAGTTCTTC. Protein: CASGESSYNEQFF.

The J gene is TRBJ2-3, the V gene TRBV15; possibly TRBD1 for D (5 bases). Looked up from germline, CDR1 is LNHNV and CDR2 is YYDKDF (reference sequence). There are 15 residues in the CDR3. V was pared by 0 bases and J by 10 bases, with 17 bases between. CDR3 nucleotide sequence: TGTGCCACCAGCAGAGATACAGACAGCGAAGTCGCGCAGTATTTT. Its protein product is CATSRDTDSEVAQYF.

This clone has a single count. V usage is TRBV6-4 and J usage is TRBJ2-2, with 11 positions matching TRBD1. Trimming cost V 0 bases and J 3 bases; bases outside gene matches: 0. From germline, CDR1 is MRHNA and CDR2 SNTAGT. The CDR3 length is 16 residues. The CDR3: CASSDSDRGHTGELFF. The CDR3 bases are TGTGCCAGCAGTGACTCGGACAGGGGGCACACCGGGGAGCTGTTTTTT.

The genes are TRBV6-1 and TRBJ1-5; 9 bases match TRBD1. The CDR3 loop spans 15 amino acids. V lost 6 bases, J lost 6 bases, and 9 bases stayed unmatched. CDR1 and CDR2 (germline): MNHNS, SASEGT. The CDR3 sequence: CASRPGQGSAQPQHF. The CDR3 bases are TGTGCCAGCAGACCGGGACAGGGTAGCGCTCAGCCCCAGCATTTT.

V gene TRBV7-9 combines with J gene TRBJ2-3; no firm D call. The CDR3 is made up of 14 amino acids. Germline V gene data show CDR1 as SEHNR and CDR2 as FQNEAQ (reference sequence). V was clipped by 1 base and J by 8 bases, with 13 bases between them. This CDR3 reads CASSLEGTGGTQYF. CDR3 nucleotides: TGTGCCAGCAGCTTAGAAGGCACGGGTGGTACGCAGTATTTT.